This TCR beta chain stems from a study of cytomegalovirus exposure and HLA in healthy donors. Study findings and constraints: At a 0.05 false discovery rate, a later analysis found around 17,000 TCR beta sequences to be associated with HLA alleles.

This clone was counted a few times. Its antigen is as yet unknown. Primers included in the PCR were 60 Vbeta and 13 Jbeta primers. TCRdb keeps only in-frame clones here, not all; method: immunoSEQ multiplex PCR. The sample carries about 150,000 clones, 74% recorded once. The source material was PBMCs. This receptor was taken from a man aged 30-40 years in good health and CMV-seronegative.

CDR3 in DNA: TGTGCCAGTAGTATTGGGGGGGCTTCTCAAGAGACCCAGTACTTC. It translates to CASSIGGASQETQYF. The V call is TRBV19, the J call TRBJ2-5, with D possibly matching TRBD2 (7 bases). Per the germline V gene, CDR1 is LNHDA and CDR2 is SQIVND (reference sequence). The germline V and J ends were trimmed by 3 bases and 2 bases, with 13 bases remaining between them. The CDR3 extends over 15 amino acids.